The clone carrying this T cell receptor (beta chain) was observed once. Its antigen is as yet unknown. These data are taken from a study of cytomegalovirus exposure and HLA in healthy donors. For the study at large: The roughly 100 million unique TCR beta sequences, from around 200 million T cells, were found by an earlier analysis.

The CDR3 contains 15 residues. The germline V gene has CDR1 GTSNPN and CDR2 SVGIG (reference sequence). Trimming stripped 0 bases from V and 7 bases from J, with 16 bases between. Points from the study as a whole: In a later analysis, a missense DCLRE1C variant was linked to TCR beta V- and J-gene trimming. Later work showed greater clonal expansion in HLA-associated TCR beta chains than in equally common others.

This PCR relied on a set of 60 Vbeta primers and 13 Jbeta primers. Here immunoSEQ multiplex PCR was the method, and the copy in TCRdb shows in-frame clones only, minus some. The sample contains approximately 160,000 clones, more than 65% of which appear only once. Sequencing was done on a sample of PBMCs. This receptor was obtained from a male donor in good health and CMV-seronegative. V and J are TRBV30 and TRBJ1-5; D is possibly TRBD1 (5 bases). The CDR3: CAWSVGAGWEQPQHF. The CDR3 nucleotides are TGTGCCTGGAGTGTAGGGGCAGGGTGGGAACAGCCCCAGCATTTT.